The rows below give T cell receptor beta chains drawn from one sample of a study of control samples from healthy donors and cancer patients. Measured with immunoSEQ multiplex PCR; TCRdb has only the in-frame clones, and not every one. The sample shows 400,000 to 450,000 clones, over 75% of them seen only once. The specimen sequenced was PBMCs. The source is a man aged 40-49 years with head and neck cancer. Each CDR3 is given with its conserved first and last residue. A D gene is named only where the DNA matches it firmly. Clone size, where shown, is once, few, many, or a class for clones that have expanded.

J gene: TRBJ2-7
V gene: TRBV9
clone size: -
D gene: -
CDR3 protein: CASSPFEGREQYF
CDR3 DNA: TGTGCCAGCAGCCCATTCGAGGGCCGCGAGCAGTACTTC

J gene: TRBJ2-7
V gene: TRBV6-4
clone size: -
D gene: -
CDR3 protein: CANIGGKGHEQYF
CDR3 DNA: TGTGCCAACATTGGGGGTAAGGGCCACGAGCAGTACTTC

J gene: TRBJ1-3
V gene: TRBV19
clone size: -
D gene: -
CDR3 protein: CASSIWASGNTIYF
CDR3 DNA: TGTGCCAGTAGTATTTGGGCATCTGGAAACACCATATATTTT

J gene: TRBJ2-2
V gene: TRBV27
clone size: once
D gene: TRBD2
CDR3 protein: CASSSAGGRTGELFF
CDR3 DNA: TGTGCCAGCAGTTCAGCGGGGGGGCGAACCGGGGAGCTGTTTTTT

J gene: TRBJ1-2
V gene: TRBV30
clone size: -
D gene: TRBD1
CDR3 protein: CAWSATGQPLYGYTF
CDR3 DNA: TGTGCCTGGAGTGCGACGGGACAGCCCCTCTATGGCTACACCTTC

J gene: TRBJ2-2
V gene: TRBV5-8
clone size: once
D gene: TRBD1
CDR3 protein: CASSRTGYTGELFF
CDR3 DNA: TGTGCCAGCAGCCGGACAGGGTATACCGGGGAGCTGTTTTTT

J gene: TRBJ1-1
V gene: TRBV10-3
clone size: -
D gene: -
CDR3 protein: CATYAGTTEAFF
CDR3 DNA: TGTGCCACCTATGCCGGGACAACTGAAGCTTTCTTT

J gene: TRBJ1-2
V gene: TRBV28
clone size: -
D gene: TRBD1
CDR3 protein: CASSFGSRQGAYGYTF
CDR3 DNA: TGTGCCAGCAGTTTTGGGTCCCGACAGGGGGCCTATGGCTACACCTTC

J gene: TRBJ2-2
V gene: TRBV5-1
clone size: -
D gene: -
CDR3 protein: CASSLGLSDGTGELFF
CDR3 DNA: TGCGCCAGCAGCTTGGGCCTCTCCGATGGCACCGGGGAGCTGTTTTTT

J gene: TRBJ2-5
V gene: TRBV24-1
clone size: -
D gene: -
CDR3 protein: CATSDSWGGGTDDQETQYF
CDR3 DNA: TGTGCCACCAGTGATTCCTGGGGAGGGGGCACTGATGACCAAGAGACCCAGTACTTC

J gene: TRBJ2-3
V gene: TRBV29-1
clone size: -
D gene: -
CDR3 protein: CSVSTDTQYF
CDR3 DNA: TGCAGCGTCAGCACAGATACGCAGTATTTT

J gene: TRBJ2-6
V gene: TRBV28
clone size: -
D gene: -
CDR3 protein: CASRSKGLLSGANVLTF
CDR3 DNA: TGTGCCAGCAGAAGCAAGGGACTCCTATCTGGGGCCAACGTCCTGACTTTC

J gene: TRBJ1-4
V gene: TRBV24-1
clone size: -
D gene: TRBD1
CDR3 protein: CATSDPGQGGEKLFF
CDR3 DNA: TGTGCCACCAGTGATCCGGGACAGGGAGGTGAAAAACTGTTTTTT

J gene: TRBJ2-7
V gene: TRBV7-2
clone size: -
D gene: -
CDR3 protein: CASSNHYEQYF
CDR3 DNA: TGTGCCAGCAGCAACCACTACGAGCAGTACTTC